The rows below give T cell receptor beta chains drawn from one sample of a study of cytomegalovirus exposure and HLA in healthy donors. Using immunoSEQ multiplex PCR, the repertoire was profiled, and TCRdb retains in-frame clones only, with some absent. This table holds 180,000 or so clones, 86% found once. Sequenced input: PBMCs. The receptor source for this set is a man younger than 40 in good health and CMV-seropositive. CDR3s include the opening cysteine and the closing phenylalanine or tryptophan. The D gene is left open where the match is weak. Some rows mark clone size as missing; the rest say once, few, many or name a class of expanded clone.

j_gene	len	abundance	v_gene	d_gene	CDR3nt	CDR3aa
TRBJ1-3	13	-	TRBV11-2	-	TGTGCCAGCAGTCCAGGGTTTGGAAACACCATATATTTT	CASSPGFGNTIYF
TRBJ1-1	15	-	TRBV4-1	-	TGCGCCAGCAGCCAAGAGGGGACCTGGGGGACTGAAGCTTTCTTT	CASSQEGTWGTEAFF
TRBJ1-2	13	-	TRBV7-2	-	TGTGCCAGCAGCCTGGGCCCTCGCTATGGCTACACCTTC	CASSLGPRYGYTF
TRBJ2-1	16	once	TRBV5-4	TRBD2	TGTGCCAGCAGCTTGGGACTAGCGAGCTCCTACAATGAGCAGTTCTTC	CASSLGLASSYNEQFF
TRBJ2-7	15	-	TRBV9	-	TGTGCCAGCAGCCCCCGCAGGGCTCAGACCTACGAGCAGTACTTC	CASSPRRAQTYEQYF
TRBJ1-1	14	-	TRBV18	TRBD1	TGTGCCAGCTCACCGCAGGGGGCTCGCACTGAAGCTTTCTTT	CASSPQGARTEAFF
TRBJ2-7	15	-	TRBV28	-	TGTGCCAGCAGTTTCCGCCAGGGTGGTCACTACGAGCAGTACTTC	CASSFRQGGHYEQYF
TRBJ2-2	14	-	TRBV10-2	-	TGCGCCAGCAGTGAATACTTGAACACCGGGGAGCTGTTTTTT	CASSEYLNTGELFF
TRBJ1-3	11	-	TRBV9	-	TGTGCCAGCAGCCGGGGAAACACCATATATTTT	CASSRGNTIYF
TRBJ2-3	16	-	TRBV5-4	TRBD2	TGTGCCAGCAGCTTAGCTAGCGGGGGGGGGACAGATACGCAGTATTTT	CASSLASGGGTDTQYF